The next 23 T cell receptor beta chains were all read from a single sample in a study of identifying expanded T cells in peripheral blood. The assay was immunoSEQ multiplex PCR, and TCRdb's table has in-frame clones only and misses some. This sample has 75,000 to 90,000 clones, with about 90% found just once. Sequencing was done on a sample of blood. The receptors here all came from a person aged 18 to 69 in good health.

This clone was found once. This chain uses TRBV7-9 with TRBJ2-5, with 9 bases lining up with TRBD2. Germline V CDR1 and CDR2: SEHNR, FQNEAQ (reference sequence). The CDR3 is 14 amino acids. The V and J ends lost 2 bases and 4 bases, in that order; junction bases with no gene match: 2. CDR3 sequence: CASSLSGGRETQYF. The CDR3 coding sequence is TGTGCCAGCAGCTTAAGCGGGGGGCGAGAGACCCAGTACTTC. Drawing the rest from reference TRBV7-9 and TRBJ2-5, the complete variable domain is DTGVSQNPRHKITKRGQNVTFRCDPISEHNRLYWYRQTLGQGPEFLTYFQNEAQLEKSRLLSDRFSAERPKGSFSTLEIQRTEQGDSAMYLCASSLSGGRETQYFGPGTRLLVL.

This chain links TRBV4-3 with TRBJ2-7; 8 bases align to TRBD1. V lost 2 bases to trimming and J lost 5 bases; unmatched junction nucleotides: 8. The CDR3 loop spans 15 amino acids. Germline V gene data show CDR1 as LGHNA and CDR2 as YSLEER. CDR3 in DNA: TGCGCCAGCAGCCAAACTCGGACAGGGCTCGACGAGCAGTACTTC. It yields the protein CASSQTRTGLDEQYF.

This clone appeared a single time. The rearrangement uses TRBV6-5 and TRBJ2-7; the D call may be TRBD1 or TRBD2 (5 bases each). The CDR3 is 14 amino acids. Per germline, CDR1 MNHEY and CDR2 SVGAGI. The V gene lost 4 bases and the J gene lost 2 bases, with 12 bases spanning the gap. CDR3 amino acids: CASSFLSGPYEQYF. In nucleotides, the CDR3 is TGTGCCAGCAGTTTCCTATCGGGACCCTACGAGCAGTACTTC.

V usage is TRBV6-5 and J usage is TRBJ2-3; 9 bases are shared with TRBD1. Looked up from germline, CDR1 is MNHEY and CDR2 is SVGAGI. With 4 bases clipped from V and 6 bases from J, the junction kept 5 bases outside the gene matches. CDR3 length: 14 amino acids. The CDR3 loop reads CASSSGTGKDTQYF. CDR3 in DNA: TGTGCCAGCAGTTCCGGGACAGGGAAGGATACGCAGTATTTT.

This clone was seen a handful of times. The J gene is TRBJ1-2, the V gene TRBV2; tentative D call: TRBD1 (6 bases). Germline CDR1 is SNHLY and CDR2 is FYNNEI. Trimming pared 6 bases from V and 4 bases from J, leaving 18 bases between. This CDR3 comprises 15 residues. CDR3 region: CASSAQGGALYGYTF. The CDR3 DNA reads as TGTGCCAGCAGCGCCCAAGGGGGGGCCCTCTATGGCTACACCTTC.

The chain employs TRBV9 and TRBJ1-1; maybe TRBD1 (5 bases). Trimming removed 0 bases from V and 0 bases from J, with 15 bases in between. Germline V gene sequence: CDR1 SGDLS, CDR2 YYNGEE. The CDR3 totals 17 residues. As DNA, the CDR3 is TGTGCCAGCAGCGTAGCGGGTTCAGGGACTGTGAACACTGAAGCTTTCTTT. Its protein product is CASSVAGSGTVNTEAFF.

The chain joins TRBV2 to TRBJ1-1, with 10 positions matching TRBD1. This CDR3 region has 14 residues. Looked up from germline, CDR1 is SNHLY and CDR2 is FYNNEI. V trimming: 7 bases; J trimming: 4 bases; junction bases outside the gene matches: 6. The CDR3 is CASNGQGVITEAFF. CDR3 DNA: TGTGCCAGCAACGGACAGGGGGTTATCACTGAAGCTTTCTTT.

This chain connects TRBV5-1 to TRBJ2-1; 9 bases match TRBD2. CDR1 is SGHRS, CDR2 YFSETQ, per germline. The CDR3 is 18 residues long. The ends lost 4 bases at V and 5 bases at J; junction bases unmatched: 16. DNA for the CDR3: TGCGCCAGCAGCCACGGACTAGCGTCATCGGCATACGACAATGAGCAGTTCTTC. It yields the protein CASSHGLASSAYDNEQFF.

The V call is TRBV5-6, the J call TRBJ1-2; 7 bases line up with TRBD1. Germline CDR1 SGHDT, CDR2 YYEEEE. With 7 bases clipped from V and 4 bases from J, the junction kept 7 bases outside the gene matches. This CDR3 is 13 amino acids long. CDR3 nucleotides: TGTGCCAGCCGAACACAGGGGATCTATGGCTACACCTTC. This sequence encodes CASRTQGIYGYTF.

The table lists this clone with a few counts. V gene TRBV7-9 combines with J gene TRBJ1-6; no definite D call. This CDR3 is built from 13 residues. Trimming stripped 3 bases from V and 7 bases from J, with 7 bases between. The germline CDR1 and CDR2 sequences are SEHNR and FQNEAQ (reference sequence). For the CDR3, the DNA is TGTGCCAGCAGCTTGACTCCGAATTCACCCCTCCACTTT. Translated, it gives CASSLTPNSPLHF.

This chain links TRBV30 with TRBJ1-3; D is unresolved. Germline V gene sequence: CDR1 GTSNPN, CDR2 SVGIG (reference sequence). V lost 6 bases, J lost 2 bases, and 8 bases lay in between. This CDR3 has 12 amino acids. In nucleotides, the CDR3 is TGTGCCTGCATTGTACCTGGAAACACCATATATTTT. It translates to CACIVPGNTIYF.

The rearrangement links TRBV7-9 to TRBJ1-2; 7 nucleotides line up with TRBD1. Looked up from germline, CDR1 is SEHNR and CDR2 is FQNEAQ (reference sequence). The CDR3 loop spans 15 amino acids. J gave up 5 bases and V 1 base, and 7 bases lay outside the gene matches. CDR3 protein: CASSLVTGVKYGYTF. The CDR3 DNA reads as TGTGCCAGCAGCTTAGTAACAGGGGTAAAGTATGGCTACACCTTC.

The chain uses TRBV11-3 and TRBJ2-7; D not certain. Deletions cut 0 bases from V and 3 bases from J, with 6 bases between. The CDR3 runs to 13 residues. In germline, CDR1 is SGHNT, CDR2 YENEEA. The CDR3 sequence is CASSLDRNYEQYF. CDR3 nucleotide sequence: TGTGCCAGCAGCTTAGACCGAAACTACGAGCAGTACTTC.

The chain links TRBV11-2 to TRBJ1-5, with 7 bases identical to TRBD1. The J segment lost 3 bases and the V segment lost 1 base, leaving 12 bases of the junction unmatched. This CDR3 comprises 18 residues. Germline V gives CDR1 SGHAT, CDR2 FQNNGV. CDR3: CASSLAPSGQLFNQPQHF. The CDR3 DNA sequence: TGTGCCAGCAGCTTAGCCCCTTCGGGACAGCTATTCAATCAGCCCCAGCATTTT.

The chain joins TRBV4-1 to TRBJ2-5, with D possibly being TRBD1 or TRBD2 (5 bases each). CDR1 is MGHRA, CDR2 YSYEKL, per germline. The V end was cut by 3 bases, the J end by 0 bases, with 8 bases between. This CDR3 spans 14 amino acids. In DNA form, the CDR3 reads TGCGCCAGCAGCCAGGGACGGTACCAAGAGACCCAGTACTTC. This encodes CASSQGRYQETQYF.

The J gene is TRBJ1-1, the V gene TRBV7-9; 8 bases are shared with TRBD1. The CDR3 contains 15 residues. CDR1 and CDR2 from the germline V gene are SEHNR and FQNEAQ (reference sequence). The J segment lost 4 bases and the V segment lost 2 bases, leaving 6 bases of the junction unmatched. The CDR3 loop reads CASSLQGDRGTEAFF. The DNA of the CDR3 is TGTGCCAGCAGCTTACAAGGAGACAGGGGCACTGAAGCTTTCTTT.

The chain uses TRBV7-2 and TRBJ2-3; D call uncertain. This CDR3 is built from 15 residues. CDR1 and CDR2 (germline): SGHTA, FQGNSA. Between the trimmed V and J ends, which lost 3 bases and 0 bases, there was a span of 10 bases. The CDR3 is CASSLSYTSTDTQYF. DNA of the CDR3: TGTGCCAGCAGCTTGTCCTACACTAGCACAGATACGCAGTATTTT.

In its sample, this clone was seen a few times. The chain combines TRBV5-6 with TRBJ2-1; maybe TRBD1 (5 bases). Per the germline V gene, CDR1 is SGHDT and CDR2 is YYEEEE. The length of the CDR3 is 12 residues. V lost 0 bases to trimming and J lost 10 bases, with 8 bases between them. The CDR3 loop reads CASSLARTEQFF. CDR3 nucleotide sequence: TGTGCCAGCAGCTTGGCTCGGACAGAGCAGTTCTTC.

The CDR3 here is CASSTRANTEAFF. In nucleotides, the CDR3 is TGTGCCAGCTCAACCAGGGCGAACACTGAAGCTTTCTTT. The chain employs TRBV18 and TRBJ1-1; maybe TRBD1 (5 bases). The CDR3 covers 13 residues. The germline gives CDR1 KGHSH, CDR2 LQKENI. Trimming took 5 bases from V and 1 from J, leaving 8 bases between them.

This clone is a singleton in its sample. CDR3 coding DNA: TGTGCCAGCAGTGGGACAGCAAACACTGAAGCTTTCTTT. Its protein is CASSGTANTEAFF. The chain uses TRBV6-1 and TRBJ1-1; TRBD1 is a possible D gene (6 bases). Trimming shortened V by 4 bases and J by 2 bases, and 8 bases separated the two germline ends. The germline V gene encodes CDR1 MNHNS and CDR2 SASEGT. There are 13 residues in the CDR3.

The sample holds one count of this clone. The chain joins TRBV5-1 to TRBJ2-2; 15 bases agree with TRBD2. V shed 0 bases and J 7 bases; nucleotides not matched to a gene: 10. The germline gives CDR1 SGHRS, CDR2 YFSETQ. This CDR3 spans 19 amino acids. CDR3 bases: TGCGCCAGCAGCTTGGTATCGGGACTAGCGGGGGGCTTCCGCGGGGAGCTGTTTTTT. This sequence encodes CASSLVSGLAGGFRGELFF.

The chain has TRBV19 and TRBJ1-5; 8 positions agree with TRBD1. The CDR3 sequence is 19 residues long. Losses at the gene ends were 3 bases for V and 1 base for J; bases not matched to a gene: 14. CDR1 and CDR2 (germline): LNHDA, SQIVND (reference sequence). Here the CDR3 reads CASSIFTAGGFRSNQPQHF. The CDR3 DNA follows: TGTGCCAGTAGTATTTTCACGGCAGGGGGCTTTAGGAGCAATCAGCCCCAGCATTTT.

The chain combines TRBV29-1 with TRBJ2-7; 7 nucleotides line up with TRBD1. Germline V lookup: CDR1 SQVTM, CDR2 ANQGSEA. The CDR3 has 14 residues. With V trimmed by 5 bases and J by 0 bases, 7 bases remained unmatched. The chain's CDR3 is CSVRQGEDSYEQYF. The CDR3 DNA reads TGCAGCGTTAGACAGGGAGAGGACTCCTACGAGCAGTACTTC.